This T cell receptor (beta chain) appears in the sequencing data of a study of early T cells in non-severe SARS-CoV-2 infection. Turning to the study itself: Unsorted whole blood bulk RNA was sequenced, with unpaired chains. Study observations and caveats: In VDJdb matching, anti-spike CD8 responses were favored while private and CD4 specificities went missing.

This clonotype occurred many times. The target antigen is unknown. Unique molecular identifiers (one per individual cDNA molecule) were attached. MiXCR, applied by TCRdb to the 5' RACE reads, yields one record per CDR3 protein. This sample has 43,000 or so distinct CDR3 sequences, with roughly 7% found just once. The TCR was taken from an adult who was a healthcare worker with PCR-confirmed SARS-CoV-2 infection or an uninfected control (not recorded which). Sequencing was performed on whole blood.

CDR3 sequence: CASSRTGVANEQFF. CDR3 bases: TGTGCCAGCAGCCGGACAGGGGTCGCGAATGAGCAGTTCTTC. This rearrangement joins TRBV9 to TRBJ2-1, with 9 bases matching TRBD1. Germline V lookup: CDR1 SGDLS, CDR2 YYNGEE. The CDR3 spans 14 residues. The J segment lost 7 bases and the V segment lost 4 bases, leaving 6 bases of the junction unmatched.